This TCR beta chain was sequenced during a study of Ad26.COV2.S vaccination and SARS-CoV-2 variants. Overall study context: Once or twice, 56 days apart, Ad26.COV2.S was delivered intramuscularly.

Treatment described: 15 to 20 received Ad26.COV2.S at low or high dose, single or two shots; 5 received placebo; per-sample allocation not given. Samples were taken on day 63 after the first vaccine or placebo injection. Donation came from an adult in Boston who was aged 18-55 years. The protocol was immunoSEQ multiplex PCR, while the TCRdb copy is restricted to in-frame clones and leaves out a portion. Of about 440,000 clones in the sample, less than 95% were seen once. Study-wide results and caveats: Those who received vaccine or placebo ended up with similar non-spike TCR breadth. Post-vaccination breadth of spike-specific CD8+ and CD4+ T cell responses was reportedly substantial.

Regarding this clone: Antigen specificity is unknown.

The V and J ends lost 6 bases and 0 bases respectively, with 13 bases between them. This CDR3 has 15 amino acids. The V gene's germline CDR1 is MDHEN and CDR2 SYDVKM. The receptor was isolated from a person between 18 and 65 years old who received the Ad26.COV2.S COVID-19 vaccine or a placebo. The genes are TRBV28 and TRBJ2-3, with D perhaps matching TRBD1 (6 bases). Here the sequenced sample was peripheral blood, taken in a trial of Ad26.COV2.S vaccine versus placebo. The CDR3 reads CASSTGTPSTDTQYF. CDR3 DNA sequence: TGTGCCAGCAGCACCGGGACACCTAGCACAGATACGCAGTATTTT.